This T cell receptor (beta chain) was retrieved from a study of shared clonotypes between healthy human individuals. This CDR3 contains 16 residues. J gave up 5 bases and V 1 base, and 6 bases lay outside the gene matches. The V gene's germline CDR1 is LGHNA and CDR2 YSLEER. Profiling relied on immunoSEQ multiplex PCR, and the TCRdb table lists in-frame clones only, not all of them. The top ten hold approximately 0.13% of the sample, which has roughly 2 million clones, roughly 95% seen once. The sample consisted of naive CD4+ T cells sorted from blood. Subset denoted: CD45RA+ positively selected. The chain joins TRBV4-3 to TRBJ2-5; 11 positions match TRBD1. The sequence derives from a man between 18 and 29 years old in good health. In DNA, the CDR3 is TGCGCCAGCAGCCAAGTGTCCGGACAGGGGGCCGAGACCCAGTACTTC. It codes for CASSQVSGQGAETQYF.